This entry lists 2 T cell receptor beta chains sequenced from one sample in a study of a mutant IDH1 vaccine in newly diagnosed glioma. These receptors lack a known antigen. Time point noted: week 35, safety follow-up. Vaccinated patients received 300 ug of mutant IDH1 20-mer peptide per dose, with topical imiquimod. Produced via immunoSEQ multiplex PCR; TCRdb's table is partial and in-frame only. The sample yields around 60,000 clones, 81% seen once. Specimen: PBMCs, collected from a glioma patient whose treatment included an IDH1 peptide vaccine. The receptors stem from a man aged 35-49 years with glioma.

The chain has TRBV5-1 and TRBJ1-4; TRBD1 is a possible D gene (5 bases). Germline CDR1 SGHRS, CDR2 YFSETQ. Trimming stripped 1 base from V and 4 bases from J, with 11 bases between. The CDR3 runs to 15 residues. The CDR3 spells CASSLRGIYNEKLFF. CDR3 DNA sequence: TGCGCCAGCAGCTTGCGGGGGATTTATAATGAAAAACTGTTTTTT.

The genes are TRBV13 and TRBJ2-7; D may correspond to TRBD1 or TRBD2 (5 bases each). V was trimmed by 3 bases and J by 0 bases, leaving 9 bases between them. Germline-derived CDR1 and CDR2 are PRHDT and FYEKMQ (reference sequence). CDR3 length: 14 amino acids. The CDR3 reads CASSFPGSSYEQYF. CDR3 sequence (DNA): TGTGCCAGCAGCTTCCCAGGGAGCTCCTACGAGCAGTACTTC.